Presented here are 18 T cell receptor beta chains from one specimen sequenced in a study of cytomegalovirus exposure and HLA in healthy donors. PCR primers comprised 60 Vbeta and 13 Jbeta primers. Some clones are missing from TCRdb's copy, which holds only in-frame ones; the method was immunoSEQ multiplex PCR. Counted here are 200,000 or so clones, 80% to 85% occurring once; the ten biggest clones make up around 0.24%. Sample: PBMCs. The receptors were sampled from a boy between 10 and 17 years old in good health and CMV-seronegative.

V is TRBV19 and J is TRBJ2-5; 8 bases match TRBD2. Germline-derived CDR1 and CDR2 are LNHDA and SQIVND (reference sequence). This CDR3 has 14 residues. V lost 6 bases to trimming and J lost 6 bases; unmatched junction nucleotides: 9. The CDR3 nucleotides are TGTGCCAGTAGACCGCAAGGGACTAGGAAGACCCAGTACTTC. Its protein is CASRPQGTRKTQYF.

This clone showed up just a few times. The chain uses TRBV29-1 and TRBJ2-7, with 10 bases lining up with TRBD1. The trim removed 6 bases at V and 6 bases at J, leaving 11 bases unmatched. CDR1 and CDR2 (germline): SQVTM, ANQGSEA. The CDR3 extends over 14 amino acids. The CDR3, as DNA: TGCAGCGTAGTAAATGCGGGACAGGGGTCCGAGCAGTACTTC. The encoded protein is CSVVNAGQGSEQYF.

The chain combines TRBV5-1 with TRBJ1-4, with a possible D match to TRBD1 (5 bases). This CDR3 is 14 amino acids long. Germline loops: CDR1 SGHRS, CDR2 YFSETQ. V lost 4 bases and J lost 4, with 11 bases in between. The CDR3 DNA reads as TGCGCCAGCAGCCTAGGGGTGGTTAATGAAAAACTGTTTTTT. Translation gives CASSLGVVNEKLFF.

The chain links TRBV7-9 to TRBJ1-1; tentative D call: TRBD1 (6 bases). The CDR3 contains 14 residues. Trimming pared 1 base from V and 1 base from J, leaving 7 bases between. Germline V lookup: CDR1 SEHNR, CDR2 FQNEAQ (reference sequence). CDR3: CASSLGTANTEAFF. DNA for the CDR3: TGTGCCAGCAGCTTAGGGACAGCGAACACTGAAGCTTTCTTT.

The genes are TRBV21-1 and TRBJ2-1; the table's D call, TRBD1, has no DNA check behind it. TRBV21-1 is designated a pseudogene. The CDR3 covers 16 residues. This CDR3 reads CASSKVLTDRHAEQFF. As DNA, the CDR3 is TGTGCCAGCAGCAAAGTACTAACGGACAGGCACGCCGAGCAGTTCTTC.

The chain couples TRBV7-9 to TRBJ2-1; D possibly corresponds to TRBD2 (6 bases). This CDR3 has 16 amino acids. In germline, CDR1 is SEHNR, CDR2 FQNEAQ (reference sequence). V gave up 4 bases and J gave up 3 bases, with 16 bases separating them. The CDR3 region has the DNA TGTGCCAGCAGCTCATCCCGGGACTCCTACTACAATGAGCAGTTCTTC. This codes for CASSSSRDSYYNEQFF.

The genes are TRBV27 and TRBJ1-2; maybe TRBD1 (5 bases). V was shortened by 5 bases and J by 4 bases, with 8 bases between the two germline ends. Germline CDR1 is MNHEY and CDR2 is SMNVEV (reference sequence). The CDR3 runs 12 residues. CDR3 in DNA: TGTGCCAGCAGTACTGACAGCTATGGCTACACCTTC. Its translation: CASSTDSYGYTF.

This clone appeared once. The J gene is TRBJ1-2, the V gene TRBV7-9; 9 bases map to TRBD1. J was trimmed by 4 bases and V by 5 bases; bases with no gene match: 5. CDR3 length: 14 amino acids. The V gene's germline CDR1 is SEHNR and CDR2 FQNEAQ (reference sequence). The CDR3, as DNA: TGTGCCAGCAGCCAGGGACAGGGAAGCTATGGCTACACCTTC. It encodes CASSQGQGSYGYTF.

This chain joins TRBV10-1 and TRBJ2-7; 9 positions agree with TRBD2. CDR1 WNHNN and CDR2 SYGVQD come from the germline V gene (reference sequence). The CDR3 covers 14 residues. The V and J ends lost 2 bases and 7 bases, in that order; junction bases with no gene match: 6. The CDR3 coding sequence is TGCGCCAGCAGTGAGAGCGGGGGGAAATGGGAGCAGTACTTC. Protein: CASSESGGKWEQYF.

The chain joins TRBV7-2 to TRBJ2-5, with 7 nucleotides matching TRBD2. Unmatched junction bases numbered 8, after V lost 5 bases and J lost 2 bases. Germline V lookup: CDR1 SGHTA, CDR2 FQGNSA. This CDR3 contains 15 residues. CDR3 DNA: TGTGCCAGCAGCCCCCCAGCGGGGAGGCAAGAGACCCAGTACTTC. As protein: CASSPPAGRQETQYF.

V usage is TRBV29-1 and J usage is TRBJ1-4; D perhaps matches TRBD1 (6 bases). The CDR3 is 15 residues long. Germline lookup yields CDR1 SQVTM and CDR2 ANQGSEA. Trimming cost V 6 bases and J 6 bases, with 20 bases left between them. The CDR3 sequence is CSVRFRGRGDEKLFF. CDR3 DNA sequence: TGCAGCGTCCGATTCAGGGGACGGGGGGATGAAAAACTGTTTTTT.

The CDR3 reads CASSLILSNQPQHF. For the CDR3, the DNA is TGTGCCAGCAGCTTAATCCTGAGCAATCAGCCCCAGCATTTT. The genes are TRBV7-2 and TRBJ1-5; no firm D call. The CDR3 length is 14 residues. CDR1 is SGHTA and CDR2 is FQGNSA in the germline V gene. Trimming removed 2 bases from V and 1 base from J, with 6 bases in between.

V and J are TRBV29-1 and TRBJ2-7, with 9 bases aligning to TRBD1. Germline CDR1 and CDR2: SQVTM and ANQGSEA. This CDR3 spans 13 amino acids. Unmatched junction bases numbered 7, after V lost 8 bases and J lost 2 bases. The CDR3: CSTGTGTPYEQYF. The CDR3 DNA reads as TGCAGCACAGGGACAGGGACCCCCTACGAGCAGTACTTC.

CDR3 sequence reads: CAISDNRGRIEKLFF. DNA for the CDR3: TGTGCCATCAGTGACAACAGGGGGCGTATCGAAAAACTGTTTTTT. J is TRBJ1-4 and V is TRBV10-3; 9 nucleotides align to TRBD1. CDR1 is ENHRY and CDR2 is SYGVKD in the germline V gene. Trimming cost V 3 bases and J 8 bases; bases outside gene matches: 7. This CDR3 spans 15 amino acids.

V and J are TRBV6-5 and TRBJ2-1, with D unresolved. The V end lost 0 bases, the J end lost 9 bases, and 12 bases lay between the germline ends. Germline V CDR1 and CDR2: MNHEY, SVGAGI. This CDR3 spans 14 amino acids. CDR3 DNA sequence: TGTGCCAGCAGTTACTCTTCAGCCGGCGGTGAGCAGTTCTTC. Protein product: CASSYSSAGGEQFF.

The CDR3 nucleotides read TGCGCCAGCAGCTTTAACACAGGGGTGGGCACTGAAGCTTTCTTT. Its translation is CASSFNTGVGTEAFF. V and J are TRBV5-1 and TRBJ1-1; 7 bases line up with TRBD1. Germline V gene sequence: CDR1 SGHRS, CDR2 YFSETQ. The V and J ends lost 2 bases and 4 bases, in that order; junction bases with no gene match: 8. The CDR3 totals 15 residues.

This chain uses TRBV7-6 with TRBJ2-1, with a tentative D call TRBD2 (6 bases). The germline V and J ends were trimmed by 5 bases and 2 bases, with 10 bases remaining between them. Per germline, CDR1 SGHVS and CDR2 FNYEAQ. The CDR3 totals 14 residues. The CDR3 reads CASSRSGPYNEQFF. CDR3 DNA: TGTGCCAGCAGCCGTAGCGGTCCCTACAATGAGCAGTTCTTC.

This clone came up once. The CDR3 DNA sequence: TGTGCCAGCAGTGAAGGAGGGTTGGAGCAGTACTTC. Its translation: CASSEGGLEQYF. The chain joins TRBV6-1 to TRBJ2-7, with TRBD2 as a possible D gene (5 bases). The CDR3 covers 12 residues. With 1 base removed from V and 7 bases from J, the gap between germline ends came to 8 bases. CDR1 and CDR2 (germline): MNHNS, SASEGT.